The T cell receptor beta chain described here comes from a study of neurological immune-mediated disorders. By 5'RACE with 10-nucleotide random UMIs, the cDNA was made. TCRdb reanalysed the 5' RACE reads using MiXCR and keeps one entry per CDR3 protein. Of more than 30,000 distinct CDR3 sequences listed, about 14% are singletons. Per germline, CDR1 LGHDT and CDR2 YNNKEL (reference sequence). The CDR3 spans 16 residues. V shed 0 bases and J shed 6 bases, with 16 bases lying between them. Sample time point: technical triplicate 2. About a million sorted CD4+ or CD8+ T cells made each library. Whole-study results and caveats: HTLV-1-associated myelopathy displayed the greatest TCR clonal expansion, and multiple sclerosis exhibited the smallest, lower than that of healthy controls. Sharing of CDR3 amino acid sequences among expanded clones across subjects was absent, suggesting private repertoires in all groups.

The table lists this clonotype with many counts. What it recognizes is unknown. The sequenced material came from CD4+ T cells from blood. The chain uses TRBV3-1 and TRBJ2-3, with D tentatively TRBD2 (6 bases). This sequence was found in a female donor with HTLV-1-associated myelopathy (HAM/TSP). The CDR3 coding sequence is TGTGCCAGCAGCCAAGATTCCGGGACGGGAGCGGATACGCAGTATTTT. It specifies CASSQDSGTGADTQYF.